The 13 T cell receptor beta chains listed next were all sequenced from one sample in a study of T-cell reconstitution after alpha-beta-depleted transplantation in children. The TCRbeta library incorporated unique molecular identifiers. TCRdb independently ran MiXCR on the PCR reads; one entry per CDR3 protein. The table records 300,000 or so distinct CDR3 sequences, 9.5% to 10% of them present only once. The starting material was PBMCs from the stem cell graft donor, obtained from the stem cell graft. These receptors all come from a human donor who donated a stem cell graft to a child with SCID.

Ten or more counts support this clonotype. This sequence joins TRBV20-1 and TRBJ2-7, with D possibly being TRBD1 (6 bases). There are 12 residues in the CDR3. Germline V CDR1 and CDR2: DFQATT, SNEGSKA (reference sequence). V lost 5 bases and J 6 bases, leaving 14 bases between the germline ends. The CDR3 DNA reads as TGCAGTGCTGGAGGACAGTTCTCCGAGCAGTACTTC. Protein sequence: CSAGGQFSEQYF.

The table lists this clonotype with a few counts. This sequence joins TRBV2 and TRBJ1-4, with no clear D. Per the germline V gene, CDR1 is SNHLY and CDR2 is FYNNEI. This CDR3 comprises 11 residues. Deletions cut 9 bases from V and 7 bases from J, with 9 bases between. Here the CDR3 reads CASQWFEKLFF. CDR3 DNA: TGTGCCAGTCAATGGTTTGAAAAACTGTTTTTT.

The chain combines TRBV20-1 with TRBJ2-7; D unclear. The CDR3 is 12 amino acids. Looked up from germline, CDR1 is DFQATT and CDR2 is SNEGSKA (reference sequence). The germline V and J ends were trimmed by 0 bases and 6 bases, with 9 bases remaining between them. The CDR3 bases are TGCAGTGCTAGAGAAGTCTCACGCGAGCAGTACTTC. This encodes CSAREVSREQYF.

This clonotype has just a few counts. The chain links TRBV29-1 to TRBJ2-1; 7 nucleotides line up with TRBD2. The CDR3 is made up of 16 amino acids. Germline CDR1 is SQVTM and CDR2 is ANQGSEA. V lost 3 bases, J lost 2 bases, and 10 bases stayed unmatched. CDR3 protein: CSVEGGVGFAYNEQFF. The CDR3 nucleotides are TGCAGCGTTGAGGGAGGGGTTGGGTTCGCCTACAATGAGCAGTTCTTC.

This chain links TRBV2 with TRBJ1-2, with D hard to call. Deletions cut 8 bases from V and 2 bases from J, with 12 bases between. The CDR3 consists of 13 residues. From germline, CDR1 is SNHLY and CDR2 FYNNEI. CDR3 bases: TGTGCCAGCGTTAGTAGGGAAAACTATGGCTACACCTTC. It specifies CASVSRENYGYTF. Using reference TRBV2 and TRBJ1-2 for the parts outside the CDR3, the full variable domain is EPEVTQTPSHQVTQMGQEVILRCVPISNHLYFYWYRQILGQKVEFLVSFYNNEISEKSEIFDDQFSVERPDGSNFTLKIRSTKLEDSAMYFCASVSRENYGYTFGSGTRLTVV.

The rearrangement uses TRBV5-5 and TRBJ1-1; tentatively, D is TRBD1 (5 bases). Deletions cut 4 bases from V and 4 bases from J, with 17 bases between. Per the germline V gene, CDR1 is SGHKS and CDR2 is YYEKEE (reference sequence). CDR3 size: 15 residues. Written as DNA, the CDR3 is TGTGCCAGCAGCGTGGACTCCGGGGGGTTCACTGAAGCTTTCTTT. This sequence encodes CASSVDSGGFTEAFF.

This clonotype came up a few times. The V call is TRBV24-1, the J call TRBJ1-4; TRBD1 matches at 11 bases. The CDR3 is 17 amino acids. The ends lost 4 bases at V and 5 bases at J; junction bases unmatched: 8. Looked up from germline, CDR1 is KGHDR and CDR2 is SFDVKD. CDR3 loop: CATSDPDRGRFNEKLFF. The CDR3 bases are TGTGCCACCAGTGACCCGGACAGGGGGCGCTTCAATGAAAAACTGTTTTTT.

This clonotype was counted a few times. The rearrangement uses TRBV12-3 or TRBV12-4 and TRBJ1-5; 11 bases are a match to TRBD1. Trimming at V came to 5 bases and at J to 5 bases, leaving 2 bases not matched to a gene. This CDR3 comprises 14 residues. CDR3 nucleotide sequence: TGTGCCAGCAGTGCGGACAGGGGGCATCAGCCCCAGCATTTT. It codes for CASSADRGHQPQHF.

This clonotype was seen only a few times. J is TRBJ2-7 and V is TRBV14, with TRBD2 matching over 12 bases. Germline CDR1 SGHDN, CDR2 FVKESK. The CDR3 loop spans 16 amino acids. V lost 3 bases and J lost 2; bases outside the gene matches: 5. The CDR3 is CASSQTTSGGPYEQYF. The CDR3 DNA is TGTGCCAGCAGCCAGACAACTAGCGGGGGGCCCTACGAGCAGTACTTC.

This clonotype has a count of ten or more. DNA for the CDR3: TGTGCCAGCAGTGCGGGGGGGCCCGAGCAGTACTTC. Its protein product is CASSAGGPEQYF. The V gene is TRBV12-3 or TRBV12-4, the J gene TRBJ2-7, with 9 bases that match TRBD2. Unmatched junction bases numbered 2, after V lost 5 bases and J lost 6 bases. This CDR3 has 12 residues.

This clonotype occurred a few times. V is TRBV5-8 and J is TRBJ1-2; the D gene is possibly TRBD1 (6 bases). V gave up 0 bases and J gave up 4 bases, with 13 bases separating them. The germline V gene has CDR1 SGHTS and CDR2 YDEGEE. The CDR3 length is 15 residues. CDR3 amino acids: CASSLGLGGSYGYTF. The CDR3 nucleotides are TGTGCCAGCAGCTTGGGTCTCGGGGGCTCCTATGGCTACACCTTC.

V gene TRBV6-1 combines with J gene TRBJ1-2; D perhaps matches TRBD1 (6 bases). This CDR3 contains 20 residues. Trimming removed 2 bases from V and 8 bases from J, with 33 bases in between. Germline CDR1 and CDR2: MNHNS and SASEGT. Written as DNA, the CDR3 is TGTGCCAGCAGTGAAAGCCTCCCTCTTCCTCTTGGGGGGCCTGCAGTGGGCTACACCTTC. This sequence encodes CASSESLPLPLGGPAVGYTF.

This clonotype was seen more than once but under ten times. The rearrangement uses TRBV5-1 and TRBJ2-5, with D perhaps TRBD1 or TRBD2 (5 bases each). Germline values: CDR1 SGHRS, CDR2 YFSETQ. The V end lost 4 bases, the J end lost 5 bases, and 12 bases lay between the germline ends. The CDR3 totals 13 residues. The CDR3 DNA sequence: TGCGCCAGCAGCCAGAGAGGGGACGAGACCCAGTACTTC. Protein sequence: CASSQRGDETQYF. Drawing the rest from reference TRBV5-1 and TRBJ2-5, the complete variable domain is KAGVTQTPRYLIKTRGQQVTLSCSPISGHRSVSWYQQTPGQGLQFLFEYFSETQRNKGNFPGRFSGRQFSNSRSEMNVSTLELGDSALYLCASSQRGDETQYFGPGTRLLVL.